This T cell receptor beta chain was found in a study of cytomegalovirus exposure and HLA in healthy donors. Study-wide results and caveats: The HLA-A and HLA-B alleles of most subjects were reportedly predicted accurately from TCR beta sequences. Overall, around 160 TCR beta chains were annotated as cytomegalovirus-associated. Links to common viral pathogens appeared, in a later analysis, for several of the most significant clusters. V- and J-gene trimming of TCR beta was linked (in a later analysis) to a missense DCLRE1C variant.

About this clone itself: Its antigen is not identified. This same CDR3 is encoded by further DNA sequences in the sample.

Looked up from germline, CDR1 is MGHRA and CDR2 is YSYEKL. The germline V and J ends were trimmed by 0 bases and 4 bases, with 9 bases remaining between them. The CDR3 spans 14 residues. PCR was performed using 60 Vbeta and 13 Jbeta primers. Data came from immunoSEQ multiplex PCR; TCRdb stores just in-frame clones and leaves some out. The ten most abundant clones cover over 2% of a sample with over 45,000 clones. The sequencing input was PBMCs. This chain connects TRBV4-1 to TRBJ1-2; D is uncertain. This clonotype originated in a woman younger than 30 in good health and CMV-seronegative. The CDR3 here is CASSQDRQVYGYTF. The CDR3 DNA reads TGCGCCAGCAGCCAAGATCGGCAGGTCTATGGCTACACCTTC.